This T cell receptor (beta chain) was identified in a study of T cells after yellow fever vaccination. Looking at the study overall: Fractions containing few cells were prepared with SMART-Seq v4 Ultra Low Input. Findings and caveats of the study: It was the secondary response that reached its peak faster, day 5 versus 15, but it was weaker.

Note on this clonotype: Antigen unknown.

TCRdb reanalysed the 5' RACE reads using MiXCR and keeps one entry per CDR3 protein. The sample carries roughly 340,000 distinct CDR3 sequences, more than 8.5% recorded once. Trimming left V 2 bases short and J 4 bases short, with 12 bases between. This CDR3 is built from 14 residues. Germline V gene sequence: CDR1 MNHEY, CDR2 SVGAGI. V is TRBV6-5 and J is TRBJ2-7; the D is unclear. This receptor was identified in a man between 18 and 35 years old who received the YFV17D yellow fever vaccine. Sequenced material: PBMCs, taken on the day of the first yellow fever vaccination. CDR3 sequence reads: CASSYGLGVYEQYF. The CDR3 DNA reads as TGTGCCAGCAGTTACGGGCTTGGGGTATACGAGCAGTACTTC.